This is a list of T cell receptor beta chains from one sample in a study of shared clonotypes between healthy human individuals. Repertoires were generated with immunoSEQ multiplex PCR, while TCRdb's copy carries only in-frame clones and drops some. The top ten hold about 1% of the sample, which has 1.6 million or so clones, about 96% seen once. Material: naive CD4+ T cells sorted from blood. Receptor source: a man in his thirties or forties in good health. The CDR3 runs from the conserved cysteine through the conserved F or W. Each record gives: J gene, clone size, V gene, D gene, CDR3 protein, CDR3 DNA. The D gene is left open where the match is weak. Some rows mark clone size as missing; the rest say once, few, many or name a class of expanded clone.

J: TRBJ2-1
size: .
V: TRBV28
D: .
CDR3: CASGPTSSYNEQFF
DNA: TGTGCCAGCGGACCGACGAGCTCCTACAATGAGCAGTTCTTC

J: TRBJ2-7
size: .
V: TRBV5-1
D: .
CDR3: CASSLDPGNYEQYF
DNA: TGCGCCAGCAGCTTGGATCCGGGAAACTACGAGCAGTACTTC

J: TRBJ2-7
size: .
V: TRBV5-6
D: .
CDR3: CASSLVPSGSYEQYF
DNA: TGTGCCAGCAGCTTGGTCCCTAGTGGCTCCTACGAGCAGTACTTC

J: TRBJ2-7
size: .
V: TRBV30
D: .
CDR3: CAWSVSHKQYF
DNA: TGTGCCTGGAGTGTTAGTCACAAGCAGTACTTC

J: TRBJ2-2
size: few
V: TRBV5-1
D: TRBD2
CDR3: CASSLGGTSLNTGELFF
DNA: TGCGCCAGCAGCTTGGGGGGGACTAGCCTTAACACCGGGGAGCTGTTTTTT

J: TRBJ2-1
size: .
V: TRBV14
D: .
CDR3: CASSPPGTSTWEQFF
DNA: TGTGCCAGCAGCCCTCCCGGGACCAGCACCTGGGAGCAGTTCTTC

J: TRBJ2-1
size: .
V: TRBV29-1
D: TRBD2
CDR3: CSVDRPGTSSNNEQFF
DNA: TGCAGCGTTGATAGACCCGGGACTAGCAGTAACAATGAGCAGTTCTTC

J: TRBJ2-7
size: .
V: TRBV6-6
D: .
CDR3: CASSYSSNYYEQYF
DNA: TGTGCCAGCAGTTACTCCTCCAACTACTACGAGCAGTACTTC

J: TRBJ2-7
size: once
V: TRBV11-2
D: TRBD1
CDR3: CASSSRTGYEQYF
DNA: TGTGCCAGCAGCTCTCGGACAGGCTACGAGCAGTACTTC

J: TRBJ2-3
size: .
V: TRBV27
D: .
CDR3: CASSTGTTDTQYF
DNA: TGTGCCAGCAGTACCGGGACCACAGATACGCAGTATTTT

J: TRBJ1-4
size: .
V: TRBV2
D: .
CDR3: CASRLLGGGNENLFF
DNA: TGTGCCAGCAGGTTACTAGGGGGGGGTAATGAAAACCTGTTTTTT

J: TRBJ2-7
size: .
V: TRBV6-1
D: .
CDR3: CASSERFGGISYEQYF
DNA: TGTGCCAGCAGTGAACGTTTCGGCGGGATCTCCTACGAGCAGTACTTC

J: TRBJ2-7
size: .
V: TRBV5-6
D: .
CDR3: CASSTRSEQYF
DNA: TGTGCCAGCAGCACTCGTAGCGAGCAGTACTTC

J: TRBJ1-2
size: .
V: TRBV25-1
D: .
CDR3: CASSSGLRGSYTF
DNA: TGTGCCAGCAGTTCGGGGCTGCGAGGCAGCTACACCTTC

J: TRBJ2-3
size: .
V: TRBV4-1
D: .
CDR3: CASSLQITDTQYF
DNA: TGCGCCAGCAGCCTTCAAATTACAGATACGCAGTATTTT

J: TRBJ2-3
size: .
V: TRBV27
D: .
CDR3: CASSYGYTDTQYF
DNA: TGTGCCAGCAGTTACGGGTACACAGATACGCAGTATTTT

J: TRBJ1-5
size: .
V: TRBV5-5
D: .
CDR3: CASSFGATYSNQPQHF
DNA: TGTGCCAGCAGCTTTGGGGCGACCTATAGCAATCAGCCCCAGCATTTT

J: TRBJ1-2
size: .
V: TRBV7-9
D: .
CDR3: CASSPPSTGTYGYTF
DNA: TGTGCCAGCAGCCCCCCAAGTACGGGCACCTATGGCTACACCTTC

J: TRBJ2-7
size: .
V: TRBV11-3
D: TRBD1
CDR3: CASSLRYRGEQYF
DNA: TGTGCCAGCAGCCTTCGATACAGGGGCGAGCAGTACTTC

J: TRBJ1-5
size: .
V: TRBV28
D: .
CDR3: CASSLLDPGAGQPQHF
DNA: TGTGCCAGCAGTTTACTTGATCCGGGGGCAGGGCAGCCCCAGCATTTT